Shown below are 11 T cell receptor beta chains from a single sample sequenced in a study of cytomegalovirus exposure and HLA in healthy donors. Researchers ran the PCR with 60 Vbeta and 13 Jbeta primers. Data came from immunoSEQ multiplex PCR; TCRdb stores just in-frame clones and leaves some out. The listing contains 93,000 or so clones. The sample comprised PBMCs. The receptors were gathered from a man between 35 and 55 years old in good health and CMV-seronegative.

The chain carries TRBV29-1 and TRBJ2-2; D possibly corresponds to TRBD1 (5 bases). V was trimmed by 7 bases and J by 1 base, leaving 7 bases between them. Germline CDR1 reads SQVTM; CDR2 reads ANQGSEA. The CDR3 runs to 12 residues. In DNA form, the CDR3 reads TGCAGCGGAACAGGGAACACCGGGGAGCTGTTTTTT. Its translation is CSGTGNTGELFF.

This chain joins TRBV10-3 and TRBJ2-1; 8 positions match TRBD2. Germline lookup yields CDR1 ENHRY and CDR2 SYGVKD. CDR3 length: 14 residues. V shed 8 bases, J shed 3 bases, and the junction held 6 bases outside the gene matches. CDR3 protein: CAIGVSGGYNEQFF. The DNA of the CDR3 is TGTGCCATCGGTGTCAGCGGGGGCTACAATGAGCAGTTCTTC.

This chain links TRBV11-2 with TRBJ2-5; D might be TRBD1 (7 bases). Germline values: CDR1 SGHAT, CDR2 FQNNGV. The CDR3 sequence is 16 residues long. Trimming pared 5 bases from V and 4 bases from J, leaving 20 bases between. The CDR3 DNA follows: TGTGCCAGCAGCCGAAGGGCAGGGGGGAAGGGAGAGACCCAGTACTTC. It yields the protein CASSRRAGGKGETQYF.

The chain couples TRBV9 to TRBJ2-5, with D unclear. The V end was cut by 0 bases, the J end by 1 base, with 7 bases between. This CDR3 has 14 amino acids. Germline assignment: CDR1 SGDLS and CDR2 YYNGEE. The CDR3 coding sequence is TGTGCCAGCAGCGTAGGAGGATTCCAAGAGACCCAGTACTTC. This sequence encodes CASSVGGFQETQYF.

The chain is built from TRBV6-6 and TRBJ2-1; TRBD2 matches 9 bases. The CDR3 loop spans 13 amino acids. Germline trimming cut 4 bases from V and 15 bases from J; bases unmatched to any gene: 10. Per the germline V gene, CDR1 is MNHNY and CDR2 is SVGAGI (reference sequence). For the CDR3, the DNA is TGTGCCAGCAGTTCATTAGCGGGAGAGGTCTTGTTCTTC. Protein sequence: CASSSLAGEVLFF.

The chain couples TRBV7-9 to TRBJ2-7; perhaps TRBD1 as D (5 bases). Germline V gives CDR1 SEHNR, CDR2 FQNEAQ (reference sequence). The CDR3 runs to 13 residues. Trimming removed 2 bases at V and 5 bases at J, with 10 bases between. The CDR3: CASSLTGRDEQYF. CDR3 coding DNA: TGTGCCAGCAGCTTAACTGGCAGGGACGAGCAGTACTTC.

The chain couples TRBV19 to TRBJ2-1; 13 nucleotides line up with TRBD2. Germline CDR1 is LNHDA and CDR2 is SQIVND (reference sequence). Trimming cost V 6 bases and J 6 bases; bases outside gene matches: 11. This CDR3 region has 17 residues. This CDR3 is CASSKSGTSGESNEQFF. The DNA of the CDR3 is TGTGCCAGTAGCAAGTCGGGGACTAGCGGGGAGAGCAATGAGCAGTTCTTC.

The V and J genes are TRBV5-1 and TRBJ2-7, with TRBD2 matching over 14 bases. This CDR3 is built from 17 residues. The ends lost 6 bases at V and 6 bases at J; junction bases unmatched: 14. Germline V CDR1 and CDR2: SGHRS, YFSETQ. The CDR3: CASTSLGLAGAPSEQYF. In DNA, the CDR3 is TGCGCCAGCACCAGCTTGGGACTAGCGGGAGCCCCGAGCGAGCAGTACTTC. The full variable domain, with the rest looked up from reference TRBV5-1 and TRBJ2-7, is KAGVTQTPRYLIKTRGQQVTLSCSPISGHRSVSWYQQTPGQGLQFLFEYFSETQRNKGNFPGRFSGRQFSNSRSEMNVSTLELGDSALYLCASTSLGLAGAPSEQYFGPGTRLTVT.

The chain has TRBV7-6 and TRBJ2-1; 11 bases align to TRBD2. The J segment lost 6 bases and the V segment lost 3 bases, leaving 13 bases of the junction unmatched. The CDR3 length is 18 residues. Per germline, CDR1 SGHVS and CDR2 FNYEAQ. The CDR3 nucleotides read TGTGCCAGCAGCTTCAGTCAGCGTACCGGGACTAGCGGCAATGAGCAGTTCTTC. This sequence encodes CASSFSQRTGTSGNEQFF.

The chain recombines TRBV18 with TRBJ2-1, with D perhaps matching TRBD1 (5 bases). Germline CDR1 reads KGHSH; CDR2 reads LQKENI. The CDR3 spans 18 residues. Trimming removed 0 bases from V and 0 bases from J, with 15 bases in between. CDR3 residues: CASSPPTFNRSSYNEQFF. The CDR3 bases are TGTGCCAGCTCACCACCGACCTTCAACAGGAGCTCCTACAATGAGCAGTTCTTC.

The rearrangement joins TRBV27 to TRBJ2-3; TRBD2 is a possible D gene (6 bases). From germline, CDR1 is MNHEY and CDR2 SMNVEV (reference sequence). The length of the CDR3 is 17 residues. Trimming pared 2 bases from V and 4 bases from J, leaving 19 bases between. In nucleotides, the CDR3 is TGTGCCAGCAGTTTAACGGGACCGGGACTCATCCCAGATACGCAGTATTTT. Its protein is CASSLTGPGLIPDTQYF.